This is a list of T cell receptor beta chains from one sample in a study of blood T cells in healthy people across ages. A single record per CDR3 protein comes from TCRdb applying MiXCR to the 5' RACE reads. The repertoire consists of 650,000 to 1,000,000 distinct CDR3 sequences, with around 34% occurring once and the leading ten covering over 10%. The specimen sequenced was blood. Receptor source: a man aged 18 to 29 in good health. Both conserved end residues are part of each CDR3. A D gene is named only where the DNA matches it firmly. Size tells how often a clone was seen (once, few, many) or the class of an expanded clone, and some rows leave it out.

CDR3 length	V gene	D gene	clone size	J gene	CDR3 DNA	CDR3 protein
16	TRBV4-3	.	.	TRBJ1-5	TGCGCCAGCAGCCAAGAGGGGGACACCGGCAATCAGCCCCAGCATTTT	CASSQEGDTGNQPQHF
12	TRBV3-1	.	.	TRBJ2-1	TGTGCCAGCAGCCAAGAAGGTCGGGCGCAGTTCTTC	CASSQEGRAQFF
13	TRBV18	.	many	TRBJ2-7	TGTGCCAGCTCACCACCTTCAGACACCGAGCAGTACTTC	CASSPPSDTEQYF
14	TRBV2	.	few	TRBJ1-2	TGTGCCAGCAGGTACCGGGACGGACCCTATGGCTACACCTTC	CASRYRDGPYGYTF
17	TRBV25-1	TRBD1	.	TRBJ2-1	TGTGCCAGCAGTGGAGACCCACAGGGGAACTCCTACAATGAGCAGTTCTTC	CASSGDPQGNSYNEQFF
13	TRBV7-3	.	.	TRBJ2-3	TGTGCCAGCAGCTTAACGCAGCAAGATACGCAGTATTTT	CASSLTQQDTQYF
14	TRBV20-1	TRBD2	.	TRBJ2-2	TGCAGTGCCAAGCGGGGGGGCATCACCGGGGAGCTGTTTTTT	CSAKRGGITGELFF
14	TRBV4-3	.	few	TRBJ1-1	TGCGCCAGCAGCCAGCGATTGGGTCAGGCTGAAGTTTTCTTT	CASSQRLGQAEVFF
11	TRBV7-9	.	.	TRBJ1-2	TGTGCCAGCAGCTCAGTGTGGGGCTACACCTTC	CASSSVWGYTF
18	TRBV24-1	.	few	TRBJ2-1	TGTGCCACCAGTGATCGCTTCAATCCAGGGAATCGGTACAATGAGCAGTTCTTC	CATSDRFNPGNRYNEQFF
11	TRBV10-3	.	.	TRBJ2-5	TGTGCCATCAGGGGGAGCGAGACCCAGTACTTC	CAIRGSETQYF
16	TRBV7-2	.	.	TRBJ2-6	TGTGCCAGCAGCTTATCGGTAGCCTCTGGGGCCAACGTCCTGACTTTC	CASSLSVASGANVLTF
14	TRBV7-2	.	.	TRBJ1-2	TGTGCCAGCAGCTTAGGGGTCACCAACTATGACTACACCTTC	CASSLGVTNYDYTF
15	TRBV7-9	.	few	TRBJ2-1	TGTGCCAGCAGCGCGGGCGGGACCCCGACCAATGAGCAGTTCTTC	CASSAGGTPTNEQFF
13	TRBV25-1	.	few	TRBJ1-6	TGTGCCAGCAGGAAGGCAGTTAATTCACCCCTCCACTTT	CASRKAVNSPLHF
15	TRBV2	.	.	TRBJ2-4	TGTGCCAGCAGTGACTCGGGGGTCCTGGTAAACATTCAGTACTTC	CASSDSGVLVNIQYF
13	TRBV4-3	.	.	TRBJ2-3	TGCGCCAGCAGCCAAGATGGAAGAGATACGCAGTATTTT	CASSQDGRDTQYF
13	TRBV28	.	.	TRBJ2-3	TGTGCCAGCAGCCATGAGGGGCCAGATACGCAGTATTTT	CASSHEGPDTQYF
17	TRBV5-6	TRBD1	.	TRBJ1-5	TGTGCCAGCAGCATATCGACAGGGAGGGGCTCCAATCAGCCCCGGCATTTT	CASSISTGRGSNQPRHF
16	TRBV5-1	.	.	TRBJ2-4	TGCGCCAGCAGCTTGGAGAGAGGGATAGCCAAAAACATTCAGTACTTC	CASSLERGIAKNIQYF
17	TRBV4-3	.	.	TRBJ2-6	TGCGCCAGCAGCCAACAAACAGGGCTATCTGGGGCCAACGTCCTGACTTTC	CASSQQTGLSGANVLTF
13	TRBV7-2	.	many	TRBJ2-1	TGTGCCAGCAGCTTATTTACAGCGTATGAGCAGTTCTTC	CASSLFTAYEQFF
17	TRBV28	.	many	TRBJ2-7	TGTGCCAGCAGTTCCGGAAGGGGATCCTCGAGCTCCTACGAGCAGTACTTC	CASSSGRGSSSSYEQYF
12	TRBV6-2/TRBV6-3	.	.	TRBJ2-5	TGTGCCAGCAGTAGGACAAGTTGGGAGCAGTACTTC	CASSRTSWEQYF
16	TRBV6-5	TRBD1	.	TRBJ1-6	TGTGCCAGCAGTTACGCCAGGGGGCTCCTCAATTCACCCCTCCACTTT	CASSYARGLLNSPLHF
16	TRBV7-9	TRBD1	.	TRBJ2-2	TGTGCCAGCAGTCTCTCGGGACAGGTGATCACCGGGGAGCTGTTTTTT	CASSLSGQVITGELFF
14	TRBV5-1	.	few	TRBJ1-2	TGCGCCAGCAGCTTACAGGAGTCATACTATGGCTACACCTTC	CASSLQESYYGYTF
14	TRBV10-2	.	many	TRBJ2-7	TGCGCCAGCAGTGCTCGAGGGCCATCCTACGAGCAGTACTTC	CASSARGPSYEQYF
13	TRBV20-1	.	.	TRBJ1-2	TGCAGTGCTACCCCACCAGGGGACTATGGCTACACCTTC	CSATPPGDYGYTF
15	TRBV3-1	.	.	TRBJ2-2	TGTGCCAGCAGCCCCCCTGGGTTAACCACCGGGGAGCTGTTTTTT	CASSPPGLTTGELFF
15	TRBV10-3	.	.	TRBJ2-1	TGTGCCATCAGTCGGGGTCACCTTGAACCTAATGAGCAGTTCTTC	CAISRGHLEPNEQFF
13	TRBV7-2	.	few	TRBJ1-4	TGTGCCAGCAGGAGAGGGGTAAATGAAAAACTGTTTTTT	CASRRGVNEKLFF
15	TRBV7-9	.	.	TRBJ2-1	TGTGCCAGCTTAGGGCAGGGCCATGACTACAATGAGCAGTTCTTC	CASLGQGHDYNEQFF
13	TRBV7-9	TRBD1	few	TRBJ2-1	TGTGCCACCAATCAGGGGGCGTACAATGAGCAGTTCTTC	CATNQGAYNEQFF
12	TRBV7-9	.	.	TRBJ1-5	TGTGCCAGCAGCTTCCATGATCAGCCCCAGCATTTT	CASSFHDQPQHF
16	TRBV7-9	.	.	TRBJ2-1	TGTGCCAGCAGCTTAGTTATCCACGGGGGTAGCTATGAGCAGTTCTTC	CASSLVIHGGSYEQFF
13	TRBV4-1	.	.	TRBJ1-1	TGCGCCAGCAGCCAAGCTTTGAGCACTGAAGCTTTCTTT	CASSQALSTEAFF
13	TRBV20-1	.	many	TRBJ2-4	TGCAGTGCTAGCCTTGACACCGAAAACATTCAGTACTTC	CSASLDTENIQYF
13	TRBV11-1	TRBD1	many	TRBJ2-3	TGTGCCAGCAGCTTAAGCCGGGACAGGGTACCGTATTTT	CASSLSRDRVPYF
13	TRBV6-5	.	few	TRBJ1-6	TGTGCCAGCAGTTACGACAGGTTATCACCCCTCCACTTT	CASSYDRLSPLHF
18	TRBV3-1	.	.	TRBJ1-1	TGTGCCAGCAGCCAAGATCGGGTACAAGACCCCCGGGACACTGAAGCTTTCTTT	CASSQDRVQDPRDTEAFF
18	TRBV4-1	TRBD1	many	TRBJ1-2	TGCGCCAGCAGCCTCCCCTTCCGGGACAGGGGACTCTACTATGGCTACACCTTC	CASSLPFRDRGLYYGYTF
15	TRBV25-1	.	.	TRBJ1-5	TGTGCCAGCAGTGCATCACAGGGAAGTAATCAGCCCCAGCATTTT	CASSASQGSNQPQHF
16	TRBV28	TRBD1	few	TRBJ2-7	TGTGCCAGCAGTGGAACCGGGACAGATTTTTCCTACGAGCAGTACTTC	CASSGTGTDFSYEQYF
13	TRBV20-1	.	few	TRBJ1-1	TGCAGTGCCTCCGATGACGGGAACACTGAAGCTTTCTTT	CSASDDGNTEAFF
14	TRBV21-1	.	.	TRBJ1-1	TGTGCCAGCAGACCGACAGGGAGCGAGTGTGAAGCTTTCTTT	CASRPTGSECEAFF
17	TRBV3-1	.	.	TRBJ2-6	TGTGCCAGCAGCCAAAGGGGCACCTACTCTGGGGCCAACGTCCTGACTTTC	CASSQRGTYSGANVLTF
14	TRBV5-1	.	many	TRBJ2-7	TGCGCCAGCAGCTTAGGGACACTCACCAACGAGCAGTACTTC	CASSLGTLTNEQYF
13	TRBV12-3/TRBV12-4	.	.	TRBJ2-4	TGTGCCAGCAGCGGGCAAAATGAAAACATTCAGTACTTC	CASSGQNENIQYF
16	TRBV5-1	.	.	TRBJ2-3	TGCGCCAGCAGCAGCCTGAGTAGGGAAGACACAGATACGCAGTATTTT	CASSSLSREDTDTQYF
15	TRBV7-2	TRBD1	.	TRBJ1-2	TGTGCCAGCAGCTTATCGACAGGGGAGAACTATGGCTACACCTTC	CASSLSTGENYGYTF
14	TRBV18	.	few	TRBJ1-1	TGTGCCAGCTCACCAGTATGGGACAACACTGAAGCTTTCTTT	CASSPVWDNTEAFF
14	TRBV7-9	.	.	TRBJ1-2	TGTGCCAGCAGCTTATCGACGGGGGTGACTGGCTACACCTTC	CASSLSTGVTGYTF
18	TRBV12-3/TRBV12-4	.	.	TRBJ1-5	TGTGCCAGCAGTTTTTCTGCCGAACACAGGGTTGGGATTCAGCCCCAGCATTTT	CASSFSAEHRVGIQPQHF